Presented here are 17 T cell receptor beta chains from one specimen sequenced in a study of T cells in Graves' hyperthyroidism and ophthalmopathy. Amplified TCR beta CDR3 regions derived from RNA transcripts. First-round RT-PCR with HTBI primers amplified the TCR CDR3 region. MiXCR, applied by TCRdb to the multiplex PCR reads, yields one record per CDR3 protein. The data hold fewer than 750,000 distinct CDR3 sequences, with about 15% observed a single time. The specimen sequenced was blood. Every receptor here comes from a woman aged 40 to 50 with Graves' ophthalmopathy.

This clonotype has at least ten counts. This chain connects TRBV5-1 to TRBJ2-7; TRBD1 agrees at 8 bases. The germline CDR1 and CDR2 sequences are SGHRS and YFSETQ. V trimming: 1 base; J trimming: 6 bases; junction bases outside the gene matches: 12. This CDR3 is built from 16 residues. As DNA, the CDR3 is TGCGCCAGCAGCTTGCGGACAGGGCCCGGGTCGACCGAGCAGTACTTC. This gives the protein CASSLRTGPGSTEQYF.

There are a few counts of this clonotype. The rearrangement joins TRBV9 to TRBJ1-3; D not certain. V dropped 4 bases and J dropped 2 bases, with 16 bases sitting between them. Germline assignment: CDR1 SGDLS and CDR2 YYNGEE. The CDR3 runs 16 residues. The CDR3 here is CASSHPRQQPGNTIYF. DNA of the CDR3: TGTGCCAGCAGCCACCCTAGGCAGCAACCTGGAAACACCATATATTTT.

This clonotype was found a few times. This chain connects TRBV5-1 to TRBJ2-1; possibly TRBD2 for D (5 bases). The CDR3 consists of 15 residues. The V end was cut by 1 base, the J end by 5 bases, with 13 bases between. The germline gives CDR1 SGHRS, CDR2 YFSETQ. The CDR3 spells CASSLSLRANNEQFF. DNA of the CDR3: TGCGCCAGCAGCTTGAGCCTGAGGGCCAACAATGAGCAGTTCTTC.

There are many counts of this clonotype. CDR3 nucleotides: TGTGCCAGCAGTTCTCAAGGGGACAATCAGCCCCAGCATTTT. Amino acids: CASSSQGDNQPQHF. V and J are TRBV28 and TRBJ1-5; TRBD1 is a possible D gene (5 bases). The CDR3 spans 14 residues. From germline, CDR1 is MDHEN and CDR2 SYDVKM. Trimming stripped 4 bases from V and 3 bases from J, with 10 bases between.

This clonotype was seen at least ten times. The gene calls are TRBV28 and TRBJ1-1, with D perhaps TRBD1 (5 bases). The germline CDR1 and CDR2 sequences are MDHEN and SYDVKM. V was cut by 2 bases and J by 1 base, with 11 bases left in between. The CDR3 length is 15 residues. CDR3 nucleotides: TGTGCCAGCAGTTTAGCCGACACAGGGAACACTGAAGCTTTCTTT. Translating it yields CASSLADTGNTEAFF.

This clonotype was counted at least ten times. The chain is built from TRBV15 and TRBJ1-1; no reliable D call. V lost 0 bases, J lost 11 bases, and 13 bases lay in between. Germline values: CDR1 LNHNV, CDR2 YYDKDF (reference sequence). This CDR3 comprises 13 residues. CDR3 in amino acids: CATSRDRVEEAFF. In DNA form, the CDR3 reads TGTGCCACCAGCAGAGATAGGGTTGAGGAGGCTTTCTTT.

This clonotype was detected ten times or more. The V gene is TRBV12-5, the J gene TRBJ2-2; no definite D call. CDR3 length equals 13 residues. The ends were cut back, 0 bases at V and 6 bases at J, with 5 bases in the middle. Germline assignment: CDR1 LGHNT and CDR2 FRNRAP. This chain's CDR3 is CASGLVPSGELFF. In DNA form, the CDR3 reads TGTGCTAGTGGTTTGGTCCCATCCGGGGAGCTGTTTTTT.

This clonotype was observed many times. The chain links TRBV4-3 to TRBJ1-5; the D is unclear. Trimming left V 0 bases short and J 7 bases short, with 7 bases between. The CDR3 loop spans 13 amino acids. CDR1 LGHNA and CDR2 YSLEER come from the germline V gene. The CDR3, as DNA: TGCGCCAGCAGCCAAGATCCAAGGCAGCCCCAGCATTTT. This encodes CASSQDPRQPQHF.

This clonotype has ten or more counts. The V and J genes are TRBV12-3 or TRBV12-4 and TRBJ2-2, with TRBD2 matching 7 bases. J was trimmed by 5 bases and V by 3 bases; bases with no gene match: 6. CDR3 size: 15 residues. The CDR3 DNA sequence: TGTGCCAGCAGTTTCGGCGGGAGTAGGACCGGGGAGCTGTTTTTT. Amino acid sequence: CASSFGGSRTGELFF.

This clonotype was seen many times. The rearrangement uses TRBV9 and TRBJ1-2; TRBD1 aligns across 7 bases. J was trimmed by 2 bases and V by 4 bases; bases with no gene match: 5. The germline CDR1 and CDR2 sequences are SGDLS and YYNGEE. This CDR3 is built from 14 residues. CDR3 nucleotide sequence: TGTGCCAGCAGCCCCGACAGGGTAAACTATGGCTACACCTTC. Translated: CASSPDRVNYGYTF.

This clonotype has ten or more counts. The chain has TRBV24-1 and TRBJ1-5; D remains ambiguous. The germline V and J ends were trimmed by 2 bases and 6 bases, with 10 bases remaining between them. The germline V gene encodes CDR1 KGHDR and CDR2 SFDVKD. The CDR3 runs to 14 residues. The CDR3 loop is CATSDSMVGQPQHF. In DNA, the CDR3 is TGTGCCACCAGTGATTCAATGGTGGGTCAGCCCCAGCATTTT.

A few counts support this clonotype. V is TRBV11-2 and J is TRBJ2-2; no clear D. The germline V gene has CDR1 SGHAT and CDR2 FQNNGV. V lost 1 base to trimming and J lost 0 bases, with 9 bases between them. The CDR3 totals 16 residues. The CDR3 is CASSLVATANTGELFF. DNA of the CDR3: TGTGCCAGCAGCTTAGTAGCTACCGCGAACACCGGGGAGCTGTTTTTT.

At least ten counts were recorded for this clonotype. V is TRBV7-2 and J is TRBJ2-7; 12 positions match TRBD2. The CDR3 covers 14 residues. The germline CDR1 and CDR2 sequences are SGHTA and FQGNSA. The trim removed 1 base at V and 6 bases at J, leaving 1 base unmatched. This CDR3 is CASSLGLAGAEQYF. The CDR3 DNA sequence: TGTGCCAGCAGCTTAGGACTAGCGGGAGCCGAGCAGTACTTC.

With regard to this clonotype: This may stem from a read error, because a much larger clone lies one nucleotide away. This chain joins TRBV6-1 and TRBJ2-4; D is uncertain. CDR1 and CDR2 (germline): MNHNS, SASEGT. The CDR3 is 11 amino acids. Trimming took off 7 bases at V and 1 base at J, with 2 bases between the two ends. CDR3 in amino acids: CASNAKNIQYF. CDR3 nucleotide sequence: TGTGCCAGCAATGCCAAAAACATTCAGTACTTC.

This clonotype has at least ten counts. The chain uses TRBV14 and TRBJ2-2, with 10 bases lining up with TRBD2. Per the germline V gene, CDR1 is SGHDN and CDR2 is FVKESK. V lost 2 bases and J lost 0; bases outside the gene matches: 6. The CDR3 runs to 18 residues. The DNA for the CDR3 is TGTGCCAGCAGCCAATTTCCGGGACTAGCGACGAACACCGGGGAGCTGTTTTTT. Amino acid sequence: CASSQFPGLATNTGELFF. The variable domain in full, completed from reference TRBV14 and TRBJ2-2, reads EAGVTQFPSHSVIEKGQTVTLRCDPISGHDNLYWYRRVMGKEIKFLLHFVKESKQDESGMPNNRFLAERTGGTYSTLKVQPAELEDSGVYFCASSQFPGLATNTGELFFGEGSRLTVL.

This clonotype was seen ten or more times. The V call is TRBV20-1, the J call TRBJ1-2; D gene uncertain. CDR1 is DFQATT and CDR2 is SNEGSKA in the germline V gene (reference sequence). The CDR3 runs to 12 residues. The V and J ends lost 6 bases and 0 bases respectively, with 8 bases between them. The CDR3 loop is CSASATNYGYTF. The CDR3 bases are TGCAGTGCCAGCGCGACTAACTATGGCTACACCTTC.

V gene TRBV11-2 combines with J gene TRBJ2-7, with D uncertain. Germline V lookup: CDR1 SGHAT, CDR2 FQNNGV. V lost 6 bases, J lost 4 bases, and 10 bases lay in between. CDR3 length equals 12 residues. The CDR3 reads CASSSGHYEQYF. CDR3 nucleotide sequence: TGTGCCAGCAGTTCAGGCCATTACGAGCAGTACTTC.